These 15 T cell receptor beta chains originate from one sample sequenced in a study of OX40 agonist ivuxolimab in advanced cancers. The protocol was immunoSEQ multiplex PCR, while the TCRdb copy is restricted to in-frame clones and leaves out a portion. The sample has 55,000 to 80,000 clones; more than 80% are singletons. Sequencing used CD4+ or CD8+ T cells sorted from blood, obtained in a trial of the OX40 agonist ivuxolimab. The receptors originated from an adult with an advanced solid tumor such as melanoma, head and neck, liver or kidney cancer.

The chain has TRBV7-8 and TRBJ1-1; D perhaps matches TRBD1 (5 bases). The CDR3 length is 13 residues. Germline V gene lookup returns CDR1 SGHVS and CDR2 FQNEAQ. V was clipped by 4 bases and J by 5 bases, with 11 bases between them. This chain's CDR3 is CASSSGGGTEAFF. For the CDR3, the DNA is TGTGCCAGCAGCTCCGGTGGGGGTACTGAAGCTTTCTTT.

DNA of the CDR3: TGTGCCAGTAGGATACAGGGCCAAGAGACCCAGTACTTC. It yields the protein CASRIQGQETQYF. The gene calls are TRBV19 and TRBJ2-5; D might be TRBD1 (6 bases). The ends were cut back, 6 bases at V and 1 base at J, with 9 bases in the middle. Germline lookup yields CDR1 LNHDA and CDR2 SQIVND (reference sequence). This CDR3 spans 13 amino acids.

The chain carries TRBV9 and TRBJ2-2; D assignment may be TRBD1 or TRBD2 (5 bases each). The V gene lost 6 bases and the J gene lost 0 bases, with 15 bases spanning the gap. The CDR3 is 16 amino acids. Germline loops: CDR1 SGDLS, CDR2 YYNGEE. CDR3 in amino acids: CASKDGGRPNTGELFF. In nucleotides, the CDR3 is TGTGCCAGCAAGGATGGGGGACGTCCGAACACCGGGGAGCTGTTTTTT.

This chain joins TRBV28 and TRBJ1-6; the D is unclear. The CDR3 spans 13 residues. The V end was cut by 1 base, the J end by 14 bases, with 12 bases between. Germline lookup yields CDR1 MDHEN and CDR2 SYDVKM. In DNA form, the CDR3 reads TGTGCCAGCAGTTTATTAAAGCCCTTCACCCTCCACTTT. The encoded protein is CASSLLKPFTLHF.

The chain uses TRBV13 and TRBJ2-7, with 9 bases fitting TRBD1. The CDR3 consists of 15 residues. CDR1 and CDR2 from the germline V gene are PRHDT and FYEKMQ (reference sequence). V shed 2 bases, J shed 4 bases, and the junction held 6 bases outside the gene matches. CDR3 DNA sequence: TGTGCCAGCAGCTTATCCGGGACAGGGCGTTACGAGCAGTACTTC. Encoded protein: CASSLSGTGRYEQYF.

The genes are TRBV5-1 and TRBJ2-2; TRBD1 agrees at 10 bases. The length of the CDR3 is 15 residues. Germline trimming cut 4 bases from V and 2 bases from J; bases unmatched to any gene: 2. CDR1 is SGHRS and CDR2 is YFSETQ in the germline V gene. DNA for the CDR3: TGCGCCAGCAGCCAGACAGGGGGCAACACCGGGGAGCTGTTTTTT. Its translation is CASSQTGGNTGELFF.

The chain joins TRBV27 to TRBJ2-7; TRBD2 matches at 11 bases. Trimming took 4 bases from V and 2 from J; bases not matched to a gene: 7. The V gene's germline CDR1 is MNHEY and CDR2 SMNVEV (reference sequence). This CDR3 has 16 amino acids. CDR3 loop: CASSSELAGGPYEQYF. DNA of the CDR3: TGTGCCAGCAGTTCTGAGCTAGCGGGAGGCCCCTACGAGCAGTACTTC.

The CDR3 DNA reads TGTGCCAGCAGCCCACGTGGGACTGCAGGGTACGAGCAGTACTTC. It is translated as CASSPRGTAGYEQYF. This sequence joins TRBV9 and TRBJ2-7, with a weak D call TRBD2 (6 bases). The CDR3 consists of 15 residues. V lost 4 bases to trimming and J lost 4 bases, with 18 bases between them. Germline V gene data show CDR1 as SGDLS and CDR2 as YYNGEE.

This clone showed up just once. The chain uses TRBV6-1 and TRBJ2-7, with a tentative D call TRBD1 (5 bases). CDR3 length: 14 amino acids. V lost 6 bases, J lost 3 bases, and 15 bases lay in between. Germline V gene sequence: CDR1 MNHNS, CDR2 SASEGT. The CDR3 bases are TGTGCCAGCAGACAGGAACCCGCCGTCTACGAGCAGTACTTC. It is translated as CASRQEPAVYEQYF.

The J gene is TRBJ2-1, the V gene TRBV5-1; 7 bases match TRBD2. The CDR3 totals 16 residues. The ends lost 3 bases at V and 4 bases at J; junction bases unmatched: 10. CDR1 and CDR2 from the germline V gene are SGHRS and YFSETQ. The CDR3 loop is CASSSGGGPRYNEQFF. The CDR3 DNA reads as TGCGCCAGCAGCTCGGGAGGAGGGCCTCGGTACAATGAGCAGTTCTTC.

This sequence joins TRBV9 and TRBJ2-3; D is perhaps TRBD2 (6 bases). Trimming removed 2 bases at V and 4 bases at J, with 14 bases between. CDR1 and CDR2 (germline): SGDLS, YYNGEE. The CDR3 is made up of 15 amino acids. This CDR3 is CASSVVGGDADTQYF. CDR3 bases: TGTGCCAGCAGCGTGGTGGGAGGTGACGCAGATACGCAGTATTTT.

This chain connects TRBV28 to TRBJ1-1, with D possibly TRBD1 on 6 matching bases. Trimming cost V 4 bases and J 4 bases, with 10 bases left between them. This CDR3 is built from 13 residues. Germline V gene sequence: CDR1 MDHEN, CDR2 SYDVKM. CDR3 in DNA: TGTGCCAGCAGTTCCCAGGGGCTCACTGAAGCTTTCTTT. Translating it yields CASSSQGLTEAFF.

This clone occurred once. J is TRBJ1-1 and V is TRBV5-1; D might be TRBD1 (5 bases). The CDR3 is made up of 15 amino acids. Trimming took 1 base from V and 1 from J, leaving 11 bases between them. CDR1 is SGHRS, CDR2 YFSETQ, per germline. CDR3 sequence: CASSLNPTANTEAFF. As DNA, the CDR3 is TGCGCCAGCAGCTTGAATCCGACAGCGAACACTGAAGCTTTCTTT.

In this sample, this clone turned up once. The chain recombines TRBV18 with TRBJ2-7; D unclear. The length of the CDR3 is 15 residues. The V gene lost 3 bases and the J gene lost 3 bases, with 15 bases spanning the gap. Looked up from germline, CDR1 is KGHSH and CDR2 is LQKENI. As DNA, the CDR3 is TGTGCCAGCTCACCCATAGGCCGTAGATACTACGAGCAGTACTTC. Translating it yields CASSPIGRRYYEQYF.

The V and J genes are TRBV6-1 and TRBJ1-4; TRBD1 matches at 7 bases. CDR3 length: 16 residues. Germline-derived CDR1 and CDR2 are MNHNS and SASEGT. V was clipped by 2 bases and J by 11 bases; unmatched bases: 14. The CDR3 spells CASSELVGQEYGKLFF. CDR3 in DNA: TGTGCCAGCAGTGAACTCGTCGGACAGGAATACGGGAAACTGTTTTTT.